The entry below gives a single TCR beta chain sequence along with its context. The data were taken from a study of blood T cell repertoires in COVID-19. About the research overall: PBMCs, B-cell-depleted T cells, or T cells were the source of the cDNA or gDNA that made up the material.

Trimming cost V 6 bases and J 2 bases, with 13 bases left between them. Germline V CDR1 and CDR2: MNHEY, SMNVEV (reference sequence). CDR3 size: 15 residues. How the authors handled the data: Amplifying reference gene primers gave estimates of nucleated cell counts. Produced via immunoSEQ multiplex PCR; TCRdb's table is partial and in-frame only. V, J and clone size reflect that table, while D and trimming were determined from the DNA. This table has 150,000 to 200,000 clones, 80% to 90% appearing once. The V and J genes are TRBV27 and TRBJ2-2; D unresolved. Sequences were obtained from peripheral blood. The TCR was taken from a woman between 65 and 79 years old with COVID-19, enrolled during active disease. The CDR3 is CASRRPGPNTGELFF. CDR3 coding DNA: TGTGCCAGCAGGCGCCCGGGTCCAAACACCGGGGAGCTGTTTTTT.